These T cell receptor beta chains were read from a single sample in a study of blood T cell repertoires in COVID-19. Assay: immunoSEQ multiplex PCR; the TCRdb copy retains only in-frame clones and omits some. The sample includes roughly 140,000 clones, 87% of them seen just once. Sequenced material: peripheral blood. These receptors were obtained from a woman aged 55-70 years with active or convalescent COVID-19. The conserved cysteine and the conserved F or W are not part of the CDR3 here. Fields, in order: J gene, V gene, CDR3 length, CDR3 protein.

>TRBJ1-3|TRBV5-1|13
ASSKGLSSGNTIY
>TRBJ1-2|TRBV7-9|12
ASSPAGLIYGYT
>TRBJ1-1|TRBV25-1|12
ASSELGVNTEAF
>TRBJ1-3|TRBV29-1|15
SVAGSRDSSSGNTIY
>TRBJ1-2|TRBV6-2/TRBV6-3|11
ASSQGADYGYT
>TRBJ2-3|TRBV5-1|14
ASSLDYGGGKDTQY
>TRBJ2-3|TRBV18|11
ASSPPTSQSQY
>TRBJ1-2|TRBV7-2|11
ASRAGTGDGYT
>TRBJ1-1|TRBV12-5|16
ASGSAPLPGASNTEAF
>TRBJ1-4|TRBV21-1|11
APGGEFNEKLF
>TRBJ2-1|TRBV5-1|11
ASSPTGSNEQF
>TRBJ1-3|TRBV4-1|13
ASSPPTGSGNTIY
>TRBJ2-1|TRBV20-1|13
SASDPGTNYNEQF
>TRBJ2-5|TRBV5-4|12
ASSGTGTAETQY
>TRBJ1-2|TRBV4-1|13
ASSQEQGVGYGYT
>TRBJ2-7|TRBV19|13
ASSIDLTGSYEQY
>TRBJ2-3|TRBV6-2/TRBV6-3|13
ASSYLTGSTDTQY
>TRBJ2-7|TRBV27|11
ASRRQSPYEQY
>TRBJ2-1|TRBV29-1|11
SGDRGTFNEQF
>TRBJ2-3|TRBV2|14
ASSVPPVRSTDTQY
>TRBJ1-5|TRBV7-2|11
ASNLGGAQPQH
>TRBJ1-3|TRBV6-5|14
ASSYGTGGYGNTIY
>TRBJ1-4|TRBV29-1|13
SGRAAGTSNEKLF
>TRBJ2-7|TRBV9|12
ASSVGSLGREQY
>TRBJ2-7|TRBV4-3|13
ASSPTAGGIYEQY
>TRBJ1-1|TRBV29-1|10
SVGEWNTEAF
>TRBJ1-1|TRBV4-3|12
ASSQEGGVGGAF
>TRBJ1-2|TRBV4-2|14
ASSQDRLGTIYGYT
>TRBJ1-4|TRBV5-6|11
ASSLTGDEKLF
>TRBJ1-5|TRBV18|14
ASSPSTGTGSQPQH
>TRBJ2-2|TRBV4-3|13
ASSQDVGVTGELF
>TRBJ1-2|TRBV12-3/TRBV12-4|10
ASSLYSNGYT
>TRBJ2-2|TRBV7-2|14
ASSLVGTENTGELF
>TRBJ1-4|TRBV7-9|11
ASSFSLRGKLF
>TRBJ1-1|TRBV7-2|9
ASSFDIGAF
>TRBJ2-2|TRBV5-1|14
ASSQRQETNTGELF
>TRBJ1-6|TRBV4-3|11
ASSQQPSSPLH
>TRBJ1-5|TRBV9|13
ASSPGQGVSQPQH
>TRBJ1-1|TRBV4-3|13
ASSQEGQGRAEAF
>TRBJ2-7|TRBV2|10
ASRFGAYEQY
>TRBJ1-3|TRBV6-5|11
ASSRRAGDTIY
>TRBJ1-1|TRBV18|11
ASSPAGDTEAF
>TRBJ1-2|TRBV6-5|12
ASSYSTGYYGYT
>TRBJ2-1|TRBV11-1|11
ASSSTGYNEQF
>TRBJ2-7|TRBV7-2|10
ASSHGFYEQY
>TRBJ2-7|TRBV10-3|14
AISESGDIYSYEQY
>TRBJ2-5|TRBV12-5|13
ASGLPRGGQETQY
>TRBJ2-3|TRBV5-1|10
ASSLEWDTQY
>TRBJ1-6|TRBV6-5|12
ASSYDSLDSPLH
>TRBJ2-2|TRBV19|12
ATSAGGFSGELF
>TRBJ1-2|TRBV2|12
ASSSQGANYGYT
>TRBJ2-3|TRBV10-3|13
AISEYSGGAESQY
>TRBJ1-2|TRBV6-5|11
ASGYGTDYGYT